This T cell receptor (beta chain) stems from a study of monozygotic twins with inflammatory bowel disease. Each CDR3 protein gets one entry in TCRdb, which reprocessed the 5' RACE reads and gives no DNA. This sample contains over 110,000 distinct CDR3 sequences. CDR1 and CDR2 (germline): LNHDA, SQIVND (reference sequence). This CDR3 spans 15 amino acids. This chain uses TRBV19 with TRBJ2-1; the TCRdb call, TRBD2, lacks DNA for checking. The source material was blood. The sequence was collected from a human donor with ulcerative colitis or Crohn's disease, or a healthy co-twin of an affected twin (not recorded which). The CDR3 region is CASSITSGVYNEQFF. The variable domain in full, completed from reference TRBV19 and TRBJ2-1, reads DGGITQSPKYLFRKEGQNVTLSCEQNLNHDAMYWYRQDPGQGLRLIYYSQIVNDFQKGDIAEGYSVSREKKESFPLTVTSAQKNPTAFYLCASSITSGVYNEQFFGPGTRLTVL.